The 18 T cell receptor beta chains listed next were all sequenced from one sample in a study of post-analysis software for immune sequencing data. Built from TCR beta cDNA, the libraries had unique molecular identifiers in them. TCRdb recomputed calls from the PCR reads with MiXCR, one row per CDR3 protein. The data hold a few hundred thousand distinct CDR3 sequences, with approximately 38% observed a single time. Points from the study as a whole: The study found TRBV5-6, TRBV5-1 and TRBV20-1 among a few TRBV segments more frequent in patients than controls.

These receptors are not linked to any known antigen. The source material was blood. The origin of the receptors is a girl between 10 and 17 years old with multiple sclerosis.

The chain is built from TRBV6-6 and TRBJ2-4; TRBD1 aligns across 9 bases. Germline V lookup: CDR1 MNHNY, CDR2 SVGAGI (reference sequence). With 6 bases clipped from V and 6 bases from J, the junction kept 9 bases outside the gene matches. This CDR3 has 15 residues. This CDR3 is CASRLTGTGLNIQYF. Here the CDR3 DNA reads TGTGCCAGCAGACTGACCGGGACAGGGTTAAACATTCAGTACTTC.

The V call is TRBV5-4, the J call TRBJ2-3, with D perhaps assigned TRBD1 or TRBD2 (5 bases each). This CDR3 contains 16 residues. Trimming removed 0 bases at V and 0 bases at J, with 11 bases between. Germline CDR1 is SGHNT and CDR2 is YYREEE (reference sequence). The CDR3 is CASSLVGVTSTDTQYF. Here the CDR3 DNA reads TGTGCCAGCAGCTTGGTGGGGGTCACTAGCACAGATACGCAGTATTTT. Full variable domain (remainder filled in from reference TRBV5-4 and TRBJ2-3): ETGVTQSPTHLIKTRGQQVTLRCSSQSGHNTVSWYQQALGQGPQFIFQYYREEENGRGNFPPRFSGLQFPNYSSELNVNALELDDSALYLCASSLVGVTSTDTQYFGPGTRLTVL.

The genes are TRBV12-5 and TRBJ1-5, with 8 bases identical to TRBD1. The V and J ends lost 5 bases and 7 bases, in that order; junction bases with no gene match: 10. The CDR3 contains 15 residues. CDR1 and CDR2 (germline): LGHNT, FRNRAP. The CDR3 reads CASGLGQGMRQPQHF. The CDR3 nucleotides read TGTGCTAGTGGTCTCGGACAGGGTATGAGACAGCCCCAGCATTTT.

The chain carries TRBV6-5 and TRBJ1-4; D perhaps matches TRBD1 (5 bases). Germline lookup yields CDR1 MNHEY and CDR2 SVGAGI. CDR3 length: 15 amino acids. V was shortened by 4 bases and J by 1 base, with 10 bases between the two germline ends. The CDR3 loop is CASSLGGRTNEKLFF. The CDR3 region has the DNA TGTGCCAGCAGTTTGGGGGGGAGAACTAATGAAAAACTGTTTTTT.

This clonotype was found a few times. The CDR3 sequence is CSGGLGKETQYF. The CDR3 DNA follows: TGCAGCGGGGGACTGGGGAAAGAGACCCAGTACTTC. The chain links TRBV29-1 to TRBJ2-7; possible D gene TRBD2, 6 bases. The tail of the sequence fits TRBJ2-5 better, so the J call may be wrong. The CDR3 runs to 12 residues. Germline-derived CDR1 and CDR2 are SQVTM and ANQGSEA.

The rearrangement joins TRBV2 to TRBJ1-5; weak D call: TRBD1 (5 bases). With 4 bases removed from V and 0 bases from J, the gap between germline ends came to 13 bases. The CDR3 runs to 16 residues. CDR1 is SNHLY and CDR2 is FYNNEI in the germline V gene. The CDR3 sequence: CASSVPTDYSNQPQHF. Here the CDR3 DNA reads TGTGCCAGCAGTGTCCCGACAGACTATAGCAATCAGCCCCAGCATTTT.

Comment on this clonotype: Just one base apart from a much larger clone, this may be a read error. The CDR3 DNA is TGTGCCAGCAGCCCCTTCGCCTCCGGGGGAGAGACCCAGTTCTTC. This translates into CASSPFASGGETQFF. V usage is TRBV4-2 and J usage is TRBJ2-1; maybe TRBD2 (6 bases). The V gene's germline CDR1 is LGHNA and CDR2 YNFKEQ. CDR3 length: 15 residues. V was trimmed by 4 bases and J by 13 bases, leaving 23 bases between them.

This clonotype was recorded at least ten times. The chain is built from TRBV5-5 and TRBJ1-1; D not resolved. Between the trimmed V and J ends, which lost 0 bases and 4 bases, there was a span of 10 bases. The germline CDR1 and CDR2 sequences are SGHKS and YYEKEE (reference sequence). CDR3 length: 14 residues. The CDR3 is CASSLGGGGTEAFF. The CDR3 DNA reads TGTGCCAGCAGCTTGGGGGGTGGTGGCACTGAAGCTTTCTTT.

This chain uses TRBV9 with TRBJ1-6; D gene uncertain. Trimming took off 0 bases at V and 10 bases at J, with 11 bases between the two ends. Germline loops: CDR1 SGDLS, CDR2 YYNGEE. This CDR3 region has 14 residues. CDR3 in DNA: TGTGCCAGCAGCGTAGGGAACACGGGCTCACCCCTCCACTTT. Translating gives CASSVGNTGSPLHF. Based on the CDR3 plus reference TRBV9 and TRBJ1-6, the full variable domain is DSGVTQTPKHLITATGQRVTLRCSPRSGDLSVYWYQQSLDQGLQFLIQYYNGEERAKGNILERFSAQQFPDLHSELNLSSLELGDSALYFCASSVGNTGSPLHFGNGTRLTVT.

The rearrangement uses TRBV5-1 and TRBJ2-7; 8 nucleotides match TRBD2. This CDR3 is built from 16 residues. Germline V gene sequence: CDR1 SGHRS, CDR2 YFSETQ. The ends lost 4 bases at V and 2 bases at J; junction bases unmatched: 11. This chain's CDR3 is CASSKGTGGRTYEQYF. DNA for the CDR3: TGCGCCAGCAGCAAAGGGACTGGCGGGAGGACCTACGAGCAGTACTTC.

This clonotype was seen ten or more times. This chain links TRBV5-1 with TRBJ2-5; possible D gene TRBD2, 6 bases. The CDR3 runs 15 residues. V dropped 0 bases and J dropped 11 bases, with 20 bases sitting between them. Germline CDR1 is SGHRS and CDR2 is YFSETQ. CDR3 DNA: TGCGCCAGCAGCTTGGCAACCGCTTACGGGAGCCCTCAGTACTTC. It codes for CASSLATAYGSPQYF.

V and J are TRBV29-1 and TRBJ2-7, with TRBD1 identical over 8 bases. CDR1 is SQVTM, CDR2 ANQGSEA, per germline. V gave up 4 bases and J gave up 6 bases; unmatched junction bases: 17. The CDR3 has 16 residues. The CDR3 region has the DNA TGCAGCGTTGTGGGTATACAGGGGGTAGAAAGGGGCGAGCAGTACTTC. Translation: CSVVGIQGVERGEQYF.

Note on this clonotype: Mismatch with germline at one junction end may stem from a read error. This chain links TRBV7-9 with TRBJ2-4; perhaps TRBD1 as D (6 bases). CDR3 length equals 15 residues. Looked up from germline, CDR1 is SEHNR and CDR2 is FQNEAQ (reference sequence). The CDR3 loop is CASSPLTGYKNIRYF. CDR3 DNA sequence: TGTGCCAGCAGCCCCCTGACAGGTTACAAAAACATTCGGTACTTC.

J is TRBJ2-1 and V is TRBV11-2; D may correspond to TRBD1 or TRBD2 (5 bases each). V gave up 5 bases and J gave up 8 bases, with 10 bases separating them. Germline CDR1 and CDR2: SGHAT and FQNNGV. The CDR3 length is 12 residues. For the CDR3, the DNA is TGTGCCAGCAGCCTAGGGGAGTATGAGCAGTTCTTC. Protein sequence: CASSLGEYEQFF.

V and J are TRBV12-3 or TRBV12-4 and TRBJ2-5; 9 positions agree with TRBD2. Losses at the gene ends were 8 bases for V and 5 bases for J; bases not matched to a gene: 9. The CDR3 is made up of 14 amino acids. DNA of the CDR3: TGTGCCAGCGGGGGACTAGCCCGAAAGGAGACCCAGTACTTC. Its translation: CASGGLARKETQYF.

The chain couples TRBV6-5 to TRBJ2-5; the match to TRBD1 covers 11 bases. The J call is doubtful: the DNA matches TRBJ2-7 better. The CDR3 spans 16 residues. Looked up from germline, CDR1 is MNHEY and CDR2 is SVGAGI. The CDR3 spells CASRRTGTGGFNEQYF. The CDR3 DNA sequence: TGTGCCAGCAGGCGGACCGGGACAGGGGGTTTCAACGAGCAGTACTTC.

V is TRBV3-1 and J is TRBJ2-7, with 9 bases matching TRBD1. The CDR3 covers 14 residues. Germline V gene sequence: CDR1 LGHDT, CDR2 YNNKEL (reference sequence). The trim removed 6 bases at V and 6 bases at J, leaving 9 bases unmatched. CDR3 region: CASSYGDRATEQYF. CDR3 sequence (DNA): TGTGCCAGCAGTTATGGGGACAGGGCGACCGAGCAGTACTTC.

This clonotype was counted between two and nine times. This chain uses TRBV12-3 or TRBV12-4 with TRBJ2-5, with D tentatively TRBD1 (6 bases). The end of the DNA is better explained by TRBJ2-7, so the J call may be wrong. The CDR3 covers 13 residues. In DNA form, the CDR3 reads TGTGCCAGCAGCCCAGGGGACGGGTACGAGCAGTACTTC. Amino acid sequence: CASSPGDGYEQYF.